Shown below are 5 T cell receptor beta chains from a single sample sequenced in a study of T-cell reconstitution after alpha-beta-depleted transplantation in children. Molecular barcoding with unique molecular identifiers was used for the TCRbeta library. TCRdb redid the calling of the PCR reads with MiXCR, one entry per CDR3 protein. The sample shows 500,000 or so distinct CDR3 sequences, about an eighth of them seen only once. This specimen was PBMCs, mostly from graft donor cells, taken 180 days after TCRalphabeta/CD19-depleted stem cell transplant. The origin of the receptors is a female patient younger than 10 who had a stem cell transplant for aplastic anemia, so the T cells may come from the graft donor.

The table lists this clonotype with a few counts. The chain has TRBV28 and TRBJ2-2, with 10 nucleotides matching TRBD2. This CDR3 spans 14 amino acids. With 6 bases clipped from V and 7 bases from J, the junction kept 5 bases outside the gene matches. CDR1 and CDR2 from the germline V gene are MDHEN and SYDVKM. CDR3 region: CASRLAGRIGELFF. As DNA, the CDR3 is TGTGCCAGCAGACTAGCGGGAAGGATCGGGGAGCTGTTTTTT.

This clonotype was found a few times. The CDR3 coding sequence is TGTGCCAGCAGCTTCACAGGGCCCGGAAACACCATATATTTT. Protein sequence: CASSFTGPGNTIYF. The V call is TRBV7-2, the J call TRBJ1-3, with D perhaps matching TRBD1 (6 bases). Germline values: CDR1 SGHTA, CDR2 FQGNSA. Trimming stripped 3 bases from V and 4 bases from J, with 10 bases between. The CDR3 runs to 14 residues.

This clonotype was counted ten times or more. The chain is built from TRBV9 and TRBJ2-3; D not certain. The germline V and J ends were trimmed by 6 bases and 2 bases, with 10 bases remaining between them. This CDR3 is built from 13 residues. CDR1 and CDR2 from the germline V gene are SGDLS and YYNGEE. In DNA form, the CDR3 reads TGTGCCAGCATCCCCTTAAACACAGATACGCAGTATTTT. This translates into CASIPLNTDTQYF.

The chain combines TRBV10-3 with TRBJ2-7, with 7 bases aligning to TRBD1. This CDR3 has 15 amino acids. Per germline, CDR1 ENHRY and CDR2 SYGVKD. V shed 7 bases, J shed 3 bases, and the junction held 12 bases outside the gene matches. The CDR3 spells CAIKSLPGQNYEQYF. Here the CDR3 DNA reads TGTGCCATCAAAAGCCTGCCGGGACAGAACTACGAGCAGTACTTC.

This clonotype showed up just a few times. The V and J genes are TRBV6-6 and TRBJ1-5; tentatively, D is TRBD1 (6 bases). The CDR3 totals 12 residues. Germline CDR1 and CDR2: MNHNY and SVGAGI (reference sequence). V lost 6 bases and J lost 14, with 17 bases in between. The CDR3 sequence: CASRASGQGKHF. The CDR3 DNA reads TGTGCCAGCAGGGCCTCGGGGCAGGGGAAGCATTTT.